Listed below are T cell receptor beta chains from one sample, sequenced in a study of cytomegalovirus exposure and HLA in healthy donors. Some clones are missing from TCRdb's copy, which holds only in-frame ones; the method was immunoSEQ multiplex PCR. The profile covers 57,000 or so clones, with around 94% appearing a single time and 2% to 2.5% taken by the ten largest. Sequences were obtained from PBMCs. The receptor set was obtained from a man aged 18 to 30 in good health and CMV-seronegative. Both conserved end residues are part of each CDR3. The D gene is left open where the match is weak. Not all rows give a size; the values are once, few, many and, for expanded clones, a class.

v_gene	d_gene	abundance	j_gene	CDR3nt	CDR3aa
TRBV4-3	TRBD1	.	TRBJ1-2	TGCGCCAGCAGCCAAGATCGGGACAGGGGCAGGGGCTACACCTTC	CASSQDRDRGRGYTF
TRBV19	TRBD1	.	TRBJ1-4	TGTGCCAGTAGCCTCCCGGGACAGGCTGAAAAACTGTTTTTT	CASSLPGQAEKLFF
TRBV2	.	.	TRBJ2-4	TGTGCCAGCAGCCTCCAAGGAGGCAGTTCAAGCATTCAGTACTTC	CASSLQGGSSSIQYF
TRBV7-8	TRBD1	.	TRBJ2-7	TGTGCCAGCAGCCCTAGGGACAGCTCCTACGAGCAGTACTTC	CASSPRDSSYEQYF
TRBV11-2	.	.	TRBJ2-5	TGTGCCAGCAGCCCCGCCCCGGGGATGGAGACCCAGTACTTC	CASSPAPGMETQYF
TRBV25-1	.	.	TRBJ2-3	TGTGCCAGCAGTGATCATCAGGGGACAGATACGCAGTATTTT	CASSDHQGTDTQYF
TRBV6-5	TRBD1	.	TRBJ2-7	TGTGCCAGCAGCCGCGACAGGGGATACGAGCAGTACTTC	CASSRDRGYEQYF
TRBV9	TRBD2	once	TRBJ2-7	TGTGCCAGCAGCGTAGATTTTTCTAGCGGGAGGACGTCCGAGCAGTACTTC	CASSVDFSSGRTSEQYF
TRBV10-3	.	.	TRBJ1-1	TGTGCCATCAGTGTCGGCACTGAAGCTTTCTTT	CAISVGTEAFF
TRBV4-1	TRBD1	.	TRBJ2-7	TGCGCCACCAGCCGGGACAGGAGCTCCTACGAGCAGTACTTC	CATSRDRSSYEQYF
TRBV5-1	.	.	TRBJ2-7	TGCGCCAGCAGCTTAGGACAGTCATCCTACGAGCAGTACTTC	CASSLGQSSYEQYF
TRBV4-1	.	.	TRBJ2-1	TGCGCCAGCAGCCAACCGTCCCGGGACAATGAGCAGTTCTTC	CASSQPSRDNEQFF
TRBV2	.	.	TRBJ1-3	TGTGCCAGCAAGGTCGACAGCTCTGGAAACACCATATATTTT	CASKVDSSGNTIYF
TRBV5-1	.	.	TRBJ2-1	TGCGCCAGCAGCTTGGCAGGGGATGAGCAGTTCTTC	CASSLAGDEQFF
TRBV29-1	.	.	TRBJ1-1	TGCAGCGTTGTTAGCACCACCCTTTATCCCACTGAAGCTTTCTTT	CSVVSTTLYPTEAFF
TRBV7-2	TRBD1	once	TRBJ1-4	TGTGCCAGCAGCCCGAGAATACGACAGGGCTATGAAAAACTGTTTTTT	CASSPRIRQGYEKLFF
TRBV5-1	TRBD1	.	TRBJ2-2	TGCGCCAGCTCCATCGGACACAGGGGGCTCGGCGGGGAGCTGTTTTTT	CASSIGHRGLGGELFF
TRBV7-2	.	.	TRBJ2-7	TGTGCCAGCAGCTTAACGGCGGCTAGGCAGTACGAGCAGTACTTC	CASSLTAARQYEQYF
TRBV21-1	.	.	TRBJ2-7	TGTGCCAGCAGCAAAGAGGGACTAGCGGGAGGGCGGAAAGAGCAGTACTTC	CASSKEGLAGGRKEQYF
TRBV25-1	TRBD2	.	TRBJ2-7	TGTGCCAGCAGTGCCCACAGCGGGAGCCCCTACGAGCAGTACTTC	CASSAHSGSPYEQYF
TRBV27	TRBD2	.	TRBJ2-1	TGTGCCAGCAGTTTCACACCTCCGGGACTAGCGGGAGTCAATGAGCAGTTCTTC	CASSFTPPGLAGVNEQFF
TRBV18	TRBD1	.	TRBJ1-4	TGTGCCAGCTCACCAATTTCCGGGACAGGGAATGAAAAACTGTTTTTT	CASSPISGTGNEKLFF
TRBV19	.	.	TRBJ1-5	TGTGCCAGTAGCAACGGGGAGCTATATAGCAATCAGCCCCAGCATTTT	CASSNGELYSNQPQHF
TRBV6-5	.	.	TRBJ2-5	TGTGCCAGCAGTCCTCGAGGGGGAGGGGAGACCCAGTACTTC	CASSPRGGGETQYF
TRBV7-8	.	.	TRBJ1-4	TGTGCCAGCAGCTTAGTAGGGGGTATTAATAATGAAAAACTGTTTTTT	CASSLVGGINNEKLFF
TRBV10-2	TRBD2	.	TRBJ2-3	TGCGCCAGCAGTGAAGCCCCCCACCTCGGGAGGTCCGCAGATACGCAGTATTTT	CASSEAPHLGRSADTQYF
TRBV7-8	TRBD1	.	TRBJ1-5	TGTGCCAGCAGCTCCACAGGGGGCCCCAATCAGCCCCAGCATTTT	CASSSTGGPNQPQHF
TRBV7-2	TRBD1	.	TRBJ1-5	TGTGCCAGCAGCTCCCAGGGGGCTGGCAATCAGCCCCAGCATTTT	CASSSQGAGNQPQHF
TRBV27	.	.	TRBJ2-7	TGTGCCAGCAGCCTCCCCGACAGATCGTTTGAGCAGTACTTC	CASSLPDRSFEQYF
TRBV19	TRBD1	.	TRBJ2-1	TGTGCCAGTAGTACCGGACAGGGAGTTTACAATGAGCAGTTCTTC	CASSTGQGVYNEQFF
TRBV19	.	.	TRBJ2-1	TGTGCCAGTAGTATTTACCGGGTATCCTACAATGAGCAGTTCTTC	CASSIYRVSYNEQFF
TRBV18	.	.	TRBJ2-1	TGTGCCAGCTCGGGGACTCCTACAAACAATGAGCAGTTCTTC	CASSGTPTNNEQFF
TRBV19	.	.	TRBJ2-3	TGTGCCAGTAGTAGCAGGGTAACAGATACGCAGTATTTT	CASSSRVTDTQYF
TRBV28	.	once	TRBJ2-7	TGTGCCAGCAGAACACAGGGACCGAGCGAGCAGTACTTC	CASRTQGPSEQYF
TRBV11-2	.	.	TRBJ1-3	TGTGCCAGCATGAGACCACGAGGGGGAAACACCATATATTTT	CASMRPRGGNTIYF
TRBV28	.	once	TRBJ1-1	TGTGCCAGCAGTCCGGGGGGCCACGGGGCTTTCTTT	CASSPGGHGAFF
TRBV6-6	.	.	TRBJ1-1	TGTGCCAGCAGTTACTCTTCAGACAGCATGAACACTGAAGCTTTCTTT	CASSYSSDSMNTEAFF
TRBV10-3	.	.	TRBJ1-4	TGTGCCACCGCGCAAACAACTAATGAAAAACTGTTTTTT	CATAQTTNEKLFF
TRBV7-8	TRBD2	.	TRBJ2-1	TGTGCCAGCAGCTTAACGGGACTAGCGCCCAATGAGCAGTTCTTC	CASSLTGLAPNEQFF
TRBV5-1	.	.	TRBJ1-2	TGCGCCAGCAGCTACCTTTTATCGGAGACGCTGCGAGATGGCTACACCTTC	CASSYLLSETLRDGYTF
TRBV18	TRBD1	.	TRBJ2-3	TGTGCCAGCTCACCAATCCAGACAGGGAGATTCACAGATACGCAGTATTTT	CASSPIQTGRFTDTQYF
TRBV19	TRBD2	.	TRBJ2-1	TGTGCCACCACTCCACTGGGACTAGACCACAATGAGCAGTTCTTC	CATTPLGLDHNEQFF
TRBV5-1	TRBD2	.	TRBJ2-1	TGCGCCAGCAGCTCCGGGACTACGAACAATGAGCAGTTCTTC	CASSSGTTNNEQFF
TRBV21-1	.	.	TRBJ1-1	TGTGCCAGCAGCAAACCTCGGGGATCGGCATCCGAAGCTTTCTTT	CASSKPRGSASEAFF
TRBV5-1	.	.	TRBJ2-2	TGCGCCAGCTCCCTACAAGGGGGGAACACCGGGGAGCTGTTTTTT	CASSLQGGNTGELFF
TRBV4-2	.	.	TRBJ2-1	TGTGCCAGCAGCCCAAACCCGGACTATTCGCCACTAACTGCCCTAGAGCAGTTCTTC	CASSPNPDYSPLTALEQFF
TRBV10-1	.	.	TRBJ1-1	TGCGCCAGCATACCGAACCATAGGAACACTGAAGCTTTCTTT	CASIPNHRNTEAFF
TRBV30	TRBD2	.	TRBJ2-7	TGTGCCTGGAACGCGGGGACTATGACTTCCTACGAGCAGTACTTC	CAWNAGTMTSYEQYF
TRBV25-1	.	.	TRBJ1-3	TGTGCCAGCAGTGAATCTTTCCGCTCTGGAAACACCATATATTTT	CASSESFRSGNTIYF
TRBV7-8	TRBD2	.	TRBJ2-4	TGTGCCAGCAGCTTAGCGCTAACAGCGGGAGGGCCGCGGGCCAAAAACATTCAGTACTTC	CASSLALTAGGPRAKNIQYF
TRBV9	TRBD2	.	TRBJ2-1	TGTGCCAGCAGCGTAGAGGGGACTAGCGGAAATGAGCAGTTCTTC	CASSVEGTSGNEQFF
TRBV4-2	TRBD2	once	TRBJ2-7	TGTGCCAGCAGCCAAGGACTAGCCGGACTCTACGAGCAGTACTTC	CASSQGLAGLYEQYF
TRBV6-5	.	.	TRBJ1-1	TGTGCCAGCAGTGCCCGACAACCTCCTGAAGCTTTCTTT	CASSARQPPEAFF
TRBV7-2	TRBD2	once	TRBJ2-7	TGTGCCAGCAGCACGGGACTAGTGGGCTACGAGCAGTACTTC	CASSTGLVGYEQYF
TRBV27	TRBD2	once	TRBJ2-7	TGTGCCAGCAGTTCAACTAGCGCTTTCTACGAGCAGTACTTC	CASSSTSAFYEQYF
TRBV7-2	TRBD1	.	TRBJ2-7	TGTGCCAGCAGCCCCCAGGTTGGGACAGGGTCGTTCGAGCAGTACTTC	CASSPQVGTGSFEQYF
TRBV4-3	.	.	TRBJ1-2	TGCGCCAGCAGCCAAGACAGGGTATGGAACTATGGCTACACCTTC	CASSQDRVWNYGYTF